This T cell receptor (beta chain) originates from a study of monozygotic twins with inflammatory bowel disease. TCRdb reprocessed the 5' RACE reads and stores each CDR3 protein as one record, lacking DNA. The ten top clones account for just over 2.5%, within a sample of 300,000 to 450,000 distinct CDR3 sequences. The clonotype originates from a human donor with ulcerative colitis or Crohn's disease, or a healthy co-twin of an affected twin (not recorded which). Sequencing was performed on blood.

CDR3 sequence reads: CSVMTGRRWDSLSVGQETQYF. The chain uses TRBV29-1 and TRBJ2-5; no DNA is available, so the TRBD2 call from TCRdb remains unchecked. CDR3 length: 21 amino acids. Germline V gene data show CDR1 as SQVTM and CDR2 as ANQGSEA.